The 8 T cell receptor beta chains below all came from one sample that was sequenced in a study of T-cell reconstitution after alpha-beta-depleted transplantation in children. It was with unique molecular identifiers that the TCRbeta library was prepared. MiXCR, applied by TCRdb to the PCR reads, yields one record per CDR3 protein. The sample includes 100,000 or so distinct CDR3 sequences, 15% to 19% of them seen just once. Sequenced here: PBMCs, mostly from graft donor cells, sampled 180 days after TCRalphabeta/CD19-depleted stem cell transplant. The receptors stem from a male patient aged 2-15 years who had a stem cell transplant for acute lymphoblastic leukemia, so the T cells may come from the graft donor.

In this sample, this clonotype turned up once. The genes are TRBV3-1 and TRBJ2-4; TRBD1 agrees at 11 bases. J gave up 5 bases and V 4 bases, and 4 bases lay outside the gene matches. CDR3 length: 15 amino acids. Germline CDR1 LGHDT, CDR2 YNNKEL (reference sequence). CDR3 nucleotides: TGTGCCAGCAGCCCCGGGACAGGGGGGCAAAACATTCAGTACTTC. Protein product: CASSPGTGGQNIQYF.

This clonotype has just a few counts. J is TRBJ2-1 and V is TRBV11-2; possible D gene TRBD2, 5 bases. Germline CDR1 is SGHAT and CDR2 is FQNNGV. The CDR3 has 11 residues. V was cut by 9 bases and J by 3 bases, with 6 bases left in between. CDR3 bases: TGTGCCAGTGGGAGCTACAATGAGCAGTTCTTC. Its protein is CASGSYNEQFF.

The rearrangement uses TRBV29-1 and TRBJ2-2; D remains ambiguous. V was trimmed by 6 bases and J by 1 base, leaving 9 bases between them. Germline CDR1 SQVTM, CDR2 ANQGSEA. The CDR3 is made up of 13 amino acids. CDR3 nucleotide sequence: TGCAGCGTCCGGACGGTGAACACCGGGGAGCTGTTTTTT. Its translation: CSVRTVNTGELFF.

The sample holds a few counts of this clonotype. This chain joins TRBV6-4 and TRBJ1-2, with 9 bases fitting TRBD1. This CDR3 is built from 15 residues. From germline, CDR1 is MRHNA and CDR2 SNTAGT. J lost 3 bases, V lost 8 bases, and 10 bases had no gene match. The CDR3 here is CASFEPGQGHYGYTF. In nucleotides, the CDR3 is TGTGCCAGCTTCGAACCGGGACAGGGACACTATGGCTACACCTTC.

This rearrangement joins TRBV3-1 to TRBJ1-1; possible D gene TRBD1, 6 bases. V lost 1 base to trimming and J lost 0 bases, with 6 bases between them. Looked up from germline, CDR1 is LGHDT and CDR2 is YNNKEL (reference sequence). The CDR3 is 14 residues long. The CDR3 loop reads CASSQGQVNTEAFF. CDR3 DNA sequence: TGTGCCAGCAGCCAAGGACAGGTGAACACTGAAGCTTTCTTT.

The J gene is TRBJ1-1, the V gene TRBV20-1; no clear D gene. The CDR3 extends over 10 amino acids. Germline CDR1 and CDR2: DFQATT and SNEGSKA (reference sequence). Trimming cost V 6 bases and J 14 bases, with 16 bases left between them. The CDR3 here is CSALIGFLFF. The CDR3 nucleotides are TGCAGTGCCCTCATAGGATTTCTCTTCTTT.

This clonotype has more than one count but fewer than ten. The CDR3 loop is CASSYGQMGEQYF. CDR3 nucleotides: TGTGCCAGCAGCTATGGACAGATGGGCGAGCAGTACTTC. The V gene is TRBV3-1, the J gene TRBJ2-7; perhaps TRBD1 as D (6 bases). Germline-derived CDR1 and CDR2 are LGHDT and YNNKEL (reference sequence). The ends were cut back, 5 bases at V and 6 bases at J, with 14 bases in the middle. This CDR3 has 13 amino acids.

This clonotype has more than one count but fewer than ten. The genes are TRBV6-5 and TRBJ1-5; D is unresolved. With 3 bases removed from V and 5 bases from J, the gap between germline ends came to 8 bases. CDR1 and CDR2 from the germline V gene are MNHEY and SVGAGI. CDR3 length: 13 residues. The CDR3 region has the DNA TGTGCCAGCAGTTATGGAGAAGATCAGCCCCAGCATTTT. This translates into CASSYGEDQPQHF.